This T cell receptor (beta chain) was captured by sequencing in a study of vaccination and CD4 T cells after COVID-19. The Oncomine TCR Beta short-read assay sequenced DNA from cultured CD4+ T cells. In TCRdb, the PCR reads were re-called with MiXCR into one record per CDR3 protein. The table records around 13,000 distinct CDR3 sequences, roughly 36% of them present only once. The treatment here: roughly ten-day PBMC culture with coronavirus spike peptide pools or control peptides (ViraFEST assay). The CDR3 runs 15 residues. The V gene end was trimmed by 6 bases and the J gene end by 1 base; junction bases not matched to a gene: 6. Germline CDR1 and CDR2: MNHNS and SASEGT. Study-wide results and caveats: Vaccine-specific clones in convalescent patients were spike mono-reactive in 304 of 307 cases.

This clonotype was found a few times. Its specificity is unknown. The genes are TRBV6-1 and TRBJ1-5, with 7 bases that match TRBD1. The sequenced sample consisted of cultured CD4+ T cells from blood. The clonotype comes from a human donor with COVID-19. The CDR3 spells CASRPQGVSNQPQHF. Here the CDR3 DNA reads TGTGCCAGCAGACCTCAGGGGGTAAGCAATCAGCCCCAGCATTTT.